These 14 T cell receptor beta chains came from one sample sequenced in a study of CXCR3-negative and CXCR3-positive naive CD8 T cells (dated by TCRdb to the late 2010s). This sample was sequenced with a NextSeq 550. The Human TCR Profiling Kit (MiLaboratory) was used to prepare UMI-labeled 5' RACE TRB cDNA libraries. Each entry corresponds to one CDR3 protein sequence from reads that TCRdb reprocessed, and DNA is not given. The table held for this sample gives 90,000 to 95,000 distinct CDR3 sequences. Together, the top ten hold around 1.8% of the sample. The sample was naive CXCR3- CD8+ T cells from blood. What this sample's cell subset or site label stands for: CD45RO-CCR7+CD27+CD95- naive CD8+ T cells lacking CXCR3 (TNR3-). Every receptor here comes from a human donor in good health. Some clones in this sample may be carry-over from other donors' samples.

This chain links TRBV6-6 with TRBJ2-1; TCRdb selects TRBD2, and the lack of DNA leaves this call unchecked. Germline loops: CDR1 MNHNY, CDR2 SVGAGI (reference sequence). CDR3 length: 13 residues. The CDR3: CATVAGVGHEQFF.

The CDR3 sequence: CASSYPGRLTPSDTQYF. The rearrangement links TRBV7-3 to TRBJ2-3; the D call of TRBD1 rests on TCRdb alone, since no DNA is present to check it. Germline CDR1 and CDR2: SGHTA and FQGTGA. The CDR3 is 17 amino acids.

The chain links TRBV2 to TRBJ1-1; TCRdb outputs TRBD1, but without DNA this stays unchecked. CDR1 and CDR2 (germline): SNHLY, FYNNEI. The CDR3 is 16 residues long. The CDR3 loop is CASSEIPGLVYTEAFF.

The chain links TRBV29-1 to TRBJ1-2; the TRBD1 assignment by TCRdb is unverifiable without DNA. The germline V gene encodes CDR1 SQVTM and CDR2 ANQGSEA. The CDR3 contains 14 residues. The CDR3 sequence is CSVDVQGAQYGYTF.

This chain connects TRBV9 to TRBJ2-1; TCRdb designates TRBD1, a call that cannot be tested without DNA. The CDR3 runs 18 residues. Germline V gene data show CDR1 as SGDLS and CDR2 as YYNGEE. CDR3 sequence reads: CASSGFRDTLSSYNEQFF. Variable domain in full (rest from reference TRBV9 and TRBJ2-1): DSGVTQTPKHLITATGQRVTLRCSPRSGDLSVYWYQQSLDQGLQFLIQYYNGEERAKGNILERFSAQQFPDLHSELNLSSLELGDSALYFCASSGFRDTLSSYNEQFFGPGTRLTVL.

The chain combines TRBV7-9 with TRBJ1-6; TCRdb reports TRBD1, a call that lacks DNA to check it against. The CDR3 is 15 residues long. Germline loops: CDR1 SEHNR, CDR2 FQNEAQ (reference sequence). This CDR3 is CASSSIQGVGSPLHF.

J is TRBJ2-1 and V is TRBV7-9. The germline V gene encodes CDR1 SEHNR and CDR2 FQNEAQ (reference sequence). The CDR3 extends over 15 amino acids. CDR3 sequence: CASSLPSTTSSEQFF.

V is TRBV7-9 and J is TRBJ2-6. Germline V gene data show CDR1 as SEHNR and CDR2 as FQNEAQ (reference sequence). The CDR3 has 15 residues. CDR3 residues: CASSPVQPGANVLTF.

The chain has TRBV7-2 and TRBJ2-1; the D call from TCRdb, TRBD2, cannot be confirmed without DNA. Germline values: CDR1 SGHTA, CDR2 FQGNSA. The CDR3 runs to 15 residues. The CDR3 reads CASSLVAGGSNEQFF. Supplemented by reference TRBV7-2 and TRBJ2-1, the full variable domain reads GAGVSQSPSNKVTEKGKDVELRCDPISGHTALYWYRQSLGQGLEFLIYFQGNSAPDKSGLPSDRFSAERTGGSVSTLTIQRTQQEDSAVYLCASSLVAGGSNEQFFGPGTRLTVL.

The rearrangement links TRBV4-3 to TRBJ2-2; the TCRdb call, TRBD2, lacks DNA for checking. The germline CDR1 and CDR2 sequences are LGHNA and YSLEER. This CDR3 is 13 amino acids long. This chain's CDR3 is CASSQDREWELFF.

The chain couples TRBV20-1 to TRBJ1-2; as DNA is missing, the TRBD1 call by TCRdb cannot be tested. Germline values: CDR1 DFQATT, CDR2 SNEGSKA (reference sequence). The CDR3 is made up of 12 amino acids. The CDR3: CSAGGPSYGYTF.

The rearrangement uses TRBV2 and TRBJ2-7; TCRdb proposes TRBD1, but this gene call is untestable without DNA. Germline V gene data show CDR1 as SNHLY and CDR2 as FYNNEI. The CDR3 loop spans 17 amino acids. The CDR3 is CASSQFKTGTISYEQYF.

The chain has TRBV14 and TRBJ2-7; TCRdb proposes TRBD2, but this gene call is untestable without DNA. Germline CDR1 and CDR2: SGHDN and FVKESK. The CDR3 runs to 15 residues. CDR3 residues: CASSIAGGLLYEQYF. Looking up the rest from reference TRBV14 and TRBJ2-7 gives the full variable domain: EAGVTQFPSHSVIEKGQTVTLRCDPISGHDNLYWYRRVMGKEIKFLLHFVKESKQDESGMPNNRFLAERTGGTYSTLKVQPAELEDSGVYFCASSIAGGLLYEQYFGPGTRLTVT.

The chain links TRBV29-1 to TRBJ2-2; TCRdb names TRBD2, which stays unverified in the absence of DNA. The CDR3 has 15 amino acids. Germline lookup yields CDR1 SQVTM and CDR2 ANQGSEA. CDR3 sequence: CSVEYGGLNTGELFF.